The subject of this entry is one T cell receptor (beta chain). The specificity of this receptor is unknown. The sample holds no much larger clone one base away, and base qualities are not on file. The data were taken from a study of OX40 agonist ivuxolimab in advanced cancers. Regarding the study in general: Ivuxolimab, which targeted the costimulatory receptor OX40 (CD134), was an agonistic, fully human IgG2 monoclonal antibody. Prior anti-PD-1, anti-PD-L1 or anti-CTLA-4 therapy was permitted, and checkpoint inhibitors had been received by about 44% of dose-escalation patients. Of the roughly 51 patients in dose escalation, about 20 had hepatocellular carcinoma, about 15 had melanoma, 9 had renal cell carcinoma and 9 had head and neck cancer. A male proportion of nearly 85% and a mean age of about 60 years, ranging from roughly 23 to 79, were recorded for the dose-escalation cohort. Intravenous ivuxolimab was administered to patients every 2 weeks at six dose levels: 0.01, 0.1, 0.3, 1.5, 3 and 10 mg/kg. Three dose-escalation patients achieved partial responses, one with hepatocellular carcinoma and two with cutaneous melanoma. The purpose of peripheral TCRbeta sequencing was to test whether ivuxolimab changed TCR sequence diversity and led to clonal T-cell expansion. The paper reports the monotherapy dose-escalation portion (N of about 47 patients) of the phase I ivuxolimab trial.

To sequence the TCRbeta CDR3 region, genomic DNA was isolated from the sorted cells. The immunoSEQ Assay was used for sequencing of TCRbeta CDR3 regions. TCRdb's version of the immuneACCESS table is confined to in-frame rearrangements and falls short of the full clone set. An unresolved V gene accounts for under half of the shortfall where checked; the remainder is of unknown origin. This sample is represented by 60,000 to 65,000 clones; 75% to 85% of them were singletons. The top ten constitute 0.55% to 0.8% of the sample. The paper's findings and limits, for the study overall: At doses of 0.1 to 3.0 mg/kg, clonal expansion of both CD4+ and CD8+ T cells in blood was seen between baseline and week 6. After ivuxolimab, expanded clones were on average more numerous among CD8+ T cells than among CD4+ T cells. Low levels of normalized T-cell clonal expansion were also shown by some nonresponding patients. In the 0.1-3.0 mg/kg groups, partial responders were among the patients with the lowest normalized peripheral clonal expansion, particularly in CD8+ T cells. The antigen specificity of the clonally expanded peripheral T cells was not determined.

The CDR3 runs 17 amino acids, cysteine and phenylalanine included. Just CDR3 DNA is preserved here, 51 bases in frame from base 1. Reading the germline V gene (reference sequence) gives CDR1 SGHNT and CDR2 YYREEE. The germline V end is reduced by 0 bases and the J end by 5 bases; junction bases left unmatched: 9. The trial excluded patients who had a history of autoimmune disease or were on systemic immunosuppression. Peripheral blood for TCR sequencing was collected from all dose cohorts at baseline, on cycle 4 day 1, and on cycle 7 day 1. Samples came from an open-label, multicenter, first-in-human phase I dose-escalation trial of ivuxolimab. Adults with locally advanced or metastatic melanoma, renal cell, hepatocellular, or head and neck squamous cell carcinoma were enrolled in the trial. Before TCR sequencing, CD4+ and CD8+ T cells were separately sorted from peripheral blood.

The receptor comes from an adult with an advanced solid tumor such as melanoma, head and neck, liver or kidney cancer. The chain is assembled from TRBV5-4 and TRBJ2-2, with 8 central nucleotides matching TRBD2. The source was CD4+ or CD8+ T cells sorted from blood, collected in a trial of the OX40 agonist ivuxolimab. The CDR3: CASSLESQLAATGELFF. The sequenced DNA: TGTGCCAGCAGCTTGGAGTCGCAACTAGCGGCGACCGGGGAGCTGTTTTTT. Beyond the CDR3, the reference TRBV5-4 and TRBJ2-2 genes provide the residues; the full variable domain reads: ETGVTQSPTHLIKTRGQQVTLRCSSQSGHNTVSWYQQALGQGPQFIFQYYREEENGRGNFPPRFSGLQFPNYSSELNVNALELDDSALYLCASSLESQLAATGELFFGEGSRLTVL.